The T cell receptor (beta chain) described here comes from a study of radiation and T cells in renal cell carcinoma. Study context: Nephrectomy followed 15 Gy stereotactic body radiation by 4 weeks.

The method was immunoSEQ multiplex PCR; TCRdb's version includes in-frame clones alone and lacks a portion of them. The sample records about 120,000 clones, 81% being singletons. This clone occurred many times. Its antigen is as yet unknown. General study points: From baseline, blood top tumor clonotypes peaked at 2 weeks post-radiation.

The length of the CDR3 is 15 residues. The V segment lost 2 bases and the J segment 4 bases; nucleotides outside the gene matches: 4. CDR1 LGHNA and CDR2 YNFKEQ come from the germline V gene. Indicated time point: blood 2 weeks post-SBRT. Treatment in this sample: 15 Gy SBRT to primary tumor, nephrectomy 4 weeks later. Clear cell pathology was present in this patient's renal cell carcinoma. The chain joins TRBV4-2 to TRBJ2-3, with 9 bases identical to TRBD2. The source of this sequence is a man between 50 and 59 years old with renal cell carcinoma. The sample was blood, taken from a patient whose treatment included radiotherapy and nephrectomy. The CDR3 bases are TGTGCCAGCAGCCAAAAAGCGGGAGGACCAGATACGCAGTATTTT. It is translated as CASSQKAGGPDTQYF.